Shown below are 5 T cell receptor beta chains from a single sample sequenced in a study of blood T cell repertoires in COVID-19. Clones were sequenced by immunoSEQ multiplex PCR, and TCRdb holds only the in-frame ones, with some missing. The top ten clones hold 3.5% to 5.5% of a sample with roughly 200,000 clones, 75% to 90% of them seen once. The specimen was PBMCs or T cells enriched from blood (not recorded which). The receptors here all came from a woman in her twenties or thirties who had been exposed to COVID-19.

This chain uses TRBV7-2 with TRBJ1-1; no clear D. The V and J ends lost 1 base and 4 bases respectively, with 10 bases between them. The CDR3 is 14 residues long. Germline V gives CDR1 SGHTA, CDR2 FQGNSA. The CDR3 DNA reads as TGTGCCAGCAGCTTAGGGGCAGGTTTCACTGAAGCTTTCTTT. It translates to CASSLGAGFTEAFF.

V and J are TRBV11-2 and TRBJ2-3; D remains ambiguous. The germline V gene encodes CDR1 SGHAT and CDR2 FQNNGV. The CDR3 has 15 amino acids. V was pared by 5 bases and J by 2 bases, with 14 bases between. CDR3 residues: CASSLLRGFTDTQYF. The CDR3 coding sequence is TGTGCCAGCAGCCTACTCCGCGGTTTCACAGATACGCAGTATTTT. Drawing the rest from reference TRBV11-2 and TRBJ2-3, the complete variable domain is EAGVAQSPRYKIIEKRQSVAFWCNPISGHATLYWYQQILGQGPKLLIQFQNNGVVDDSQLPKDRFSAERLKGVDSTLKIQPAKLEDSAVYLCASSLLRGFTDTQYFGPGTRLTVL.

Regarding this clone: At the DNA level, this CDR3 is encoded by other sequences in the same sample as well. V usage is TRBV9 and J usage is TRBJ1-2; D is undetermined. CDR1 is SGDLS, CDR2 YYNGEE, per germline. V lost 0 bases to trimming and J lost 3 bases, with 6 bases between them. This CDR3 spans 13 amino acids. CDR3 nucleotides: TGTGCCAGCAGCGTAGGAGGAGACTATGGCTACACCTTC. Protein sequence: CASSVGGDYGYTF.

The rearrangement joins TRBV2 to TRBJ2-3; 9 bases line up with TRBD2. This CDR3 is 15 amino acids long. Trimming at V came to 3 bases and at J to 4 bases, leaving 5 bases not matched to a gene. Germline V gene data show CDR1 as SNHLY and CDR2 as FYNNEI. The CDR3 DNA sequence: TGTGCCAGCAGTGATGCTAGCGGGGTTCCAGATACGCAGTATTTT. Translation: CASSDASGVPDTQYF.

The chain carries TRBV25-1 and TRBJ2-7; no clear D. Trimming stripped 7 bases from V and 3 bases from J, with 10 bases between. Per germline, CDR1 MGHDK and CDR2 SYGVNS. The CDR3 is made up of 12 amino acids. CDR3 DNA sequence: TGTGCCAGCAACAGCCCGAGCTACGAGCAGTACTTC. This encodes CASNSPSYEQYF.